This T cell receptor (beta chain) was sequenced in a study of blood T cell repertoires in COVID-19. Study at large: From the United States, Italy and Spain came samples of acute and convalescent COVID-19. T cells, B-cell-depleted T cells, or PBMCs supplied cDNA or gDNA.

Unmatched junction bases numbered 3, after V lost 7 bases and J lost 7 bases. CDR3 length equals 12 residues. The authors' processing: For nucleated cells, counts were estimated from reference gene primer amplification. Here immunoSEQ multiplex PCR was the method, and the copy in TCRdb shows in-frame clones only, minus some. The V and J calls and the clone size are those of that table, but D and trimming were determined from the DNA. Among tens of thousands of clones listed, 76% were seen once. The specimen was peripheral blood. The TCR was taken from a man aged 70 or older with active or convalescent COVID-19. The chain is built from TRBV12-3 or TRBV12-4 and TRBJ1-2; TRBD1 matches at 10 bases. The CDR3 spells CASKGQGIGYTF. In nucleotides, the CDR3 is TGTGCCAGCAAGGGACAGGGGATTGGCTACACCTTC.